Presented here are 27 T cell receptor beta chains from one specimen sequenced in a study of T cell responses to AZD1222 COVID-19 vaccine (dated by TCRdb to the early 2020s). Explained via the paper, the time point label denotes: about 28 days (+/-7) after the second vaccine dose. Library preparation was by the immunoSEQ multiplex PCR assay. This is the immuneACCESS table as TCRdb keeps it, with only in-frame sequences that have V and J called. A part of the clones is gone; compared with another copy, unresolved V genes explain less than half, and the rest is unexplained. Within this sample are 110,000 to 150,000 clones, with around 93% of them counted one time only. The ten largest clonotypes hold under 3.5% of the sample. The specimen comprised peripheral blood, sampled 28 days after the second AZD1222 dose. The receptors were gathered from an adult who received the AZD1222 COVID-19 vaccine.

The table lists this clone with a count of one. The chain's CDR3 is CASSPRSAGGETQYF. The DNA of the CDR3 is TGTGCCAGCTCACCACGGTCAGCGGGAGGAGAGACCCAGTACTTC. The V and J genes are TRBV18 and TRBJ2-5, with 9 bases matching TRBD2. J lost 4 bases, V lost 1 base, and 4 bases had no gene match. In germline, CDR1 is KGHSH, CDR2 LQKENI. The CDR3 is 15 amino acids.

The chain links TRBV27 to TRBJ2-7; D is tentatively TRBD1 or TRBD2 (5 bases each). Germline CDR1 is MNHEY and CDR2 is SMNVEV (reference sequence). There are 14 residues in the CDR3. V shed 5 bases and J shed 6 bases, with 17 bases lying between them. This chain's CDR3 is CASSRAGTSLEQYF. For the CDR3, the DNA is TGTGCCAGCAGTCGGGCCGGGACCTCCCTCGAGCAGTACTTC.

This clone was picked up one time. J is TRBJ2-1 and V is TRBV28; D unclear. The CDR3 sequence is 10 residues long. CDR1 and CDR2 (germline): MDHEN, SYDVKM. The germline V and J ends were trimmed by 3 bases and 9 bases, with 3 bases remaining between them. The CDR3 DNA reads as TGTGCCAGCAGTTTGGGTGAGCAGTTCTTC. It is translated as CASSLGEQFF.

The chain couples TRBV18 to TRBJ1-4, with 7 bases lining up with TRBD1. From germline, CDR1 is KGHSH and CDR2 LQKENI. This CDR3 is 13 amino acids long. Trimming removed 3 bases from V and 8 bases from J; junction bases left unmatched: 3. The CDR3 sequence: CASSPWTGEKLFF. The CDR3 region has the DNA TGTGCCAGCTCACCCTGGACAGGAGAAAAACTGTTTTTT.

The V gene is TRBV19, the J gene TRBJ2-2, with no clear D. CDR3 length: 16 residues. V shed 6 bases and J shed 3 bases, with 17 bases lying between them. From germline, CDR1 is LNHDA and CDR2 SQIVND (reference sequence). The CDR3: CASSPGLRRDTGELFF. In DNA form, the CDR3 reads TGTGCCAGTAGCCCCGGGTTGAGGCGCGACACCGGGGAGCTGTTTTTT. Full variable domain (remainder filled in from reference TRBV19 and TRBJ2-2): DGGITQSPKYLFRKEGQNVTLSCEQNLNHDAMYWYRQDPGQGLRLIYYSQIVNDFQKGDIAEGYSVSREKKESFPLTVTSAQKNPTAFYLCASSPGLRRDTGELFFGEGSRLTVL.

This clone turned up a few times. The genes are TRBV4-1 and TRBJ2-3, with TRBD2 identical over 12 bases. CDR3 length: 18 residues. Germline V lookup: CDR1 MGHRA, CDR2 YSYEKL. V was pared by 1 base and J by 3 bases, with 8 bases of the junction left unmatched. Here the CDR3 DNA reads TGCGCCAGCAGCCAAGGTGGGGGACTAGCGGGTCGTACAGATACGCAGTATTTT. Translation gives CASSQGGGLAGRTDTQYF.

V usage is TRBV25-1 and J usage is TRBJ2-7, with D possibly being TRBD2 (6 bases). V lost 5 bases and J 2 bases, leaving 16 bases between the germline ends. Germline V gives CDR1 MGHDK, CDR2 SYGVNS. The CDR3 spans 15 residues. CDR3 region: CASSQRDSTPYEQYF. The DNA of the CDR3 is TGTGCCAGCAGTCAACGGGACTCAACCCCCTACGAGCAGTACTTC.

This chain connects TRBV2 to TRBJ2-1; possible D gene TRBD1, 5 bases. This CDR3 comprises 12 residues. Trimming removed 8 bases at V and 4 bases at J, with 9 bases between. The germline V gene encodes CDR1 SNHLY and CDR2 FYNNEI. CDR3 nucleotides: TGTGCCAGCGGACACCCTTACAATGAGCAGTTCTTC. Amino acids: CASGHPYNEQFF.

V and J are TRBV19 and TRBJ2-7; TRBD2 matches at 7 bases. Trimming took 3 bases from V and 2 from J; bases not matched to a gene: 10. The CDR3 extends over 16 amino acids. The germline V gene has CDR1 LNHDA and CDR2 SQIVND (reference sequence). Here the CDR3 reads CASSMAGGSAPYEQYF. CDR3 DNA: TGTGCCAGTAGTATGGCGGGCGGGAGCGCCCCCTACGAGCAGTACTTC.

In this sample, this clone turned up a few times. The chain employs TRBV6-5 and TRBJ1-1; D ambiguous. Germline V CDR1 and CDR2: MNHEY, SVGAGI. The CDR3 covers 12 residues. Between the trimmed V and J ends, which lost 7 bases and 1 base, there was a span of 7 bases. CDR3 nucleotides: TGTGCCAGCACCCGGACGAACACTGAAGCTTTCTTT. Protein sequence: CASTRTNTEAFF.

This clone was observed once. The DNA for the CDR3 is TGTGCCAGCAGCCGACCGGGACTTGGTGAAGCTTTCTTT. Protein product: CASSRPGLGEAFF. V is TRBV11-2 and J is TRBJ1-1, with D perhaps TRBD1 (5 bases). Per the germline V gene, CDR1 is SGHAT and CDR2 is FQNNGV. Trimming left V 5 bases short and J 7 bases short, with 14 bases between. The CDR3 totals 13 residues. The full variable domain, rest sourced from reference TRBV11-2 and TRBJ1-1, is EAGVAQSPRYKIIEKRQSVAFWCNPISGHATLYWYQQILGQGPKLLIQFQNNGVVDDSQLPKDRFSAERLKGVDSTLKIQPAKLEDSAVYLCASSRPGLGEAFFGQGTRLTVV.

This clone was counted once. The CDR3: CASSLKPRQLFF. The CDR3 DNA follows: TGTGCCAGCAGTTTAAAACCCAGGCAACTGTTTTTT. The V gene is TRBV28, the J gene TRBJ1-4; D is unresolved. Trimming left V 2 bases short and J 12 bases short, with 10 bases between. Looked up from germline, CDR1 is MDHEN and CDR2 is SYDVKM. This CDR3 has 12 residues.

The V and J genes are TRBV28 and TRBJ2-7; tentatively, D is TRBD2 (6 bases). Germline assignment: CDR1 MDHEN and CDR2 SYDVKM. V lost 5 bases to trimming and J lost 5 bases, with 25 bases between them. The CDR3 covers 17 residues. For the CDR3, the DNA is TGTGCCAGCAGTCCCGGAGGGCCCCAGTACGTTTTCGACGAGCAGTACTTC. Residues: CASSPGGPQYVFDEQYF. Full variable domain (missing parts from reference TRBV28 and TRBJ2-7): DVKVTQSSRYLVKRTGEKVFLECVQDMDHENMFWYRQDPGLGLRLIYFSYDVKMKEKGDIPEGYSVSREKKERFSLILESASTNQTSMYLCASSPGGPQYVFDEQYFGPGTRLTVT.

The chain uses TRBV28 and TRBJ2-7, with 7 bases that match TRBD1. The CDR3 loop spans 15 amino acids. From germline, CDR1 is MDHEN and CDR2 SYDVKM. V was pared by 2 bases and J by 4 bases, with 8 bases of the junction left unmatched. CDR3 sequence reads: CASSLSDRVTYEQYF. The CDR3 nucleotides read TGTGCCAGCAGTTTAAGCGACAGGGTAACTTACGAGCAGTACTTC.

The genes are TRBV10-2 and TRBJ2-7, with D tentatively TRBD2 (5 bases). Per the germline V gene, CDR1 is WSHSY and CDR2 is SAAADI. This CDR3 spans 12 amino acids. The V gene lost 6 bases and the J gene lost 0 bases, with 6 bases spanning the gap. CDR3 sequence: CASRGVSYEQYF. The CDR3 DNA follows: TGCGCCAGCAGGGGAGTCTCCTACGAGCAGTACTTC.

The chain recombines TRBV29-1 with TRBJ2-1, with D maybe TRBD2 (5 bases). Germline V gene lookup returns CDR1 SQVTM and CDR2 ANQGSEA. This CDR3 is built from 12 residues. V lost 4 bases and J 4 bases, leaving 8 bases between the germline ends. In DNA, the CDR3 is TGCAGCGTTGTGGAGGCTTACAATGAGCAGTTCTTC. It specifies CSVVEAYNEQFF.

The rearrangement uses TRBV6-2 or TRBV6-3 and TRBJ1-2; 8 nucleotides align to TRBD1. V trimming: 2 bases; J trimming: 7 bases; junction bases outside the gene matches: 3. CDR3 length: 13 amino acids. The germline gives CDR1 MNHEY, CDR2 SVGEGT. The CDR3 loop is CASSYDRGSGYTF. The CDR3 DNA sequence: TGTGCCAGCAGTTACGACAGGGGCAGTGGCTACACCTTC.

The chain recombines TRBV5-1 with TRBJ1-2, with unresolved D. CDR1 is SGHRS and CDR2 is YFSETQ in the germline V gene. Trimming left V 1 base short and J 3 bases short, with 7 bases between. This CDR3 has 13 residues. The CDR3 reads CASSLRGDYGYTF. In DNA form, the CDR3 reads TGCGCCAGCAGCTTGAGAGGAGACTATGGCTACACCTTC.

The chain carries TRBV4-3 and TRBJ2-1; no firm D call. The CDR3 contains 16 residues. Germline CDR1 reads LGHNA; CDR2 reads YSLEER. Trimming pared 0 bases from V and 0 bases from J, leaving 9 bases between. The CDR3 loop reads CASSQELRSSYNEQFF. The CDR3 DNA reads TGCGCCAGCAGCCAAGAACTACGGAGCTCCTACAATGAGCAGTTCTTC.

The chain employs TRBV3-1 (or the pseudogene TRBV3-2) and TRBJ2-7; TRBD2 aligns across 7 bases. Germline CDR1 and CDR2: LGHDT and YNNKEL (reference sequence). V shed 1 base, J shed 3 bases, and the junction held 3 bases outside the gene matches. This CDR3 contains 14 residues. CDR3 loop: CASSQGTRIYEQYF. CDR3 DNA sequence: TGTGCCAGCAGCCAAGGGACTAGGATCTACGAGCAGTACTTC.

This clone was recorded only once. The V gene is TRBV28, the J gene TRBJ1-2; a weak D match, TRBD1 (5 bases). Germline loops: CDR1 MDHEN, CDR2 SYDVKM. V was cut by 7 bases and J by 7 bases, with 10 bases left in between. The CDR3 contains 11 residues. CDR3 protein: CASNWGFGYTF. The DNA of the CDR3 is TGTGCCAGCAATTGGGGGTTTGGCTACACCTTC.

Only one count was recorded for this clone. The chain employs TRBV5-4 and TRBJ1-4; unclear D gene. Trimming cost V 3 bases and J 4 bases, with 16 bases left between them. CDR1 is SGHNT and CDR2 is YYREEE in the germline V gene (reference sequence). This CDR3 is 16 amino acids long. CDR3 region: CASSSALTADNEKLFF. CDR3 nucleotide sequence: TGTGCCAGCAGCTCGGCCTTGACGGCTGATAATGAAAAACTGTTTTTT.

The gene calls are TRBV11-2 and TRBJ2-4; TRBD2 agrees at 12 bases. The J segment lost 9 bases and the V segment lost 3 bases, leaving 9 bases of the junction unmatched. Germline V gene data show CDR1 as SGHAT and CDR2 as FQNNGV. CDR3 size: 16 residues. This CDR3 is CASSLGLAGGERIQYF. CDR3 DNA sequence: TGTGCCAGCAGCTTGGGGCTAGCGGGAGGGGAACGCATTCAGTACTTC.

V usage is TRBV6-2 or TRBV6-3 and J usage is TRBJ1-5; TRBD1 matches 11 bases. Looked up from germline, CDR1 is MNHEY and CDR2 is SVGEGT. CDR3 size: 16 residues. Trimming cost V 2 bases and J 3 bases; bases outside gene matches: 3. CDR3 nucleotides: TGTGCCAGCAGTTACGGACAGGGGGCCCCCAATCAGCCCCAGCATTTT. This translates into CASSYGQGAPNQPQHF.

This rearrangement joins TRBV19 to TRBJ2-1, with 8 bases aligning to TRBD1. This CDR3 is built from 14 residues. The ends lost 4 bases at V and 4 bases at J; junction bases unmatched: 3. CDR1 and CDR2 from the germline V gene are LNHDA and SQIVND (reference sequence). CDR3 in amino acids: CASSSDRGYNEQFF. CDR3 bases: TGTGCCAGTAGTAGTGACAGGGGATACAATGAGCAGTTCTTC.

The rearrangement links TRBV4-3 to TRBJ1-2, with 7 bases lining up with TRBD1. The CDR3 consists of 13 residues. V was pared by 8 bases and J by 6 bases, with 9 bases of the junction left unmatched. Germline V lookup: CDR1 LGHNA, CDR2 YSLEER. The CDR3 DNA reads TGCGCCAGCGGAGGACAGGTGAACGATGGCTACACCTTC. Amino acids: CASGGQVNDGYTF.

The chain has TRBV30 and TRBJ1-2; the D is unclear. Germline-derived CDR1 and CDR2 are GTSNPN and SVGIG (reference sequence). V gave up 3 bases and J gave up 8 bases, with 10 bases separating them. The CDR3 extends over 11 amino acids. CDR3: CAWSLGGGYTF. The CDR3 DNA reads as TGTGCCTGGAGCCTAGGTGGGGGCTACACCTTC. Complete variable domain (other parts from reference TRBV30 and TRBJ1-2): SQTIHQWPATLVQPVGSPLSLECTVEGTSNPNLYWYRQAAGRGLQLLFYSVGIGQISSEVPQNLSASRPQDRQFILSSKKLLLSDSGFYLCAWSLGGGYTFGSGTRLTVV.